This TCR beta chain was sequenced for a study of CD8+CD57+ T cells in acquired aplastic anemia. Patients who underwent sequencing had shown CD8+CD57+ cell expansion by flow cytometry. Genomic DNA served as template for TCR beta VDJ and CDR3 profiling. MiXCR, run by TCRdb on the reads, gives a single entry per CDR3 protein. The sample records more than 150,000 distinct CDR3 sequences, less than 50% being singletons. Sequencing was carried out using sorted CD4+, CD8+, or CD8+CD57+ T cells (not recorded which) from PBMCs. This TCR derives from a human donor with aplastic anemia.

CDR3 coding DNA: TGTGCCAGCAGCCCCCCGTCAGGGGGCGGAGGGACCCAGTACTTC. Residues: CASSPPSGGGGTQYF. V is TRBV11-2 and J is TRBJ2-5; 8 nucleotides match TRBD1. Germline CDR1 reads SGHAT; CDR2 reads FQNNGV. The CDR3 contains 15 residues. The junction had 12 bases not matched to a gene; V was cut back by 5 bases and J by 7 bases.